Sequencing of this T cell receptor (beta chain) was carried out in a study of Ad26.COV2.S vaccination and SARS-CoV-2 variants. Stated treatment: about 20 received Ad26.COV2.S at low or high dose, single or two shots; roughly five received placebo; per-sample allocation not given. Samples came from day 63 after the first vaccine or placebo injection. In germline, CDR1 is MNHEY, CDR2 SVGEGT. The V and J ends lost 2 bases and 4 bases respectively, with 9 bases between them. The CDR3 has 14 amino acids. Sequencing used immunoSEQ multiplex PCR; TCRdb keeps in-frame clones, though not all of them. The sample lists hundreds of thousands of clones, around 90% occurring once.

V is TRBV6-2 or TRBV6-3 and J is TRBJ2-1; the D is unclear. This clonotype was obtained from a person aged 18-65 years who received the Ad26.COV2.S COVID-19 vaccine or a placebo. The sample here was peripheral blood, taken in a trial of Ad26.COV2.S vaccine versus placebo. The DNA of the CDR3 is TGTGCCAGCAGTTACGGGTCCGGGTACAATGAGCAGTTCTTC. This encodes CASSYGSGYNEQFF.